Each of the 16 T cell receptor beta chains below was sequenced from the same sample in a study of radiotherapy plus CTLA-4 blockade in lung cancer. Using immunoSEQ multiplex PCR, the repertoire was profiled, and TCRdb retains in-frame clones only, with some absent. The sample yields around 80,000 clones, 84% seen once. The sample was peripheral blood, taken from a patient treated with radiotherapy plus ipilimumab. All receptors derive from a human donor with non-small cell lung cancer who had stable disease on radiotherapy plus ipilimumab.

Points on this clone: The same CDR3 also results from other DNA sequences found in this sample. The rearrangement joins TRBV30 to TRBJ2-2; D remains unclear. V lost 0 bases, J lost 6 bases, and 5 bases lay in between. Germline-derived CDR1 and CDR2 are GTSNPN and SVGIG (reference sequence). The CDR3 extends over 12 amino acids. The CDR3 protein is CAWSVLSGELFF. The DNA of the CDR3 is TGTGCCTGGAGTGTACTCTCCGGGGAGCTGTTTTTT.

This sequence joins TRBV6-1 and TRBJ1-5; a possible D gene is TRBD1 (6 bases). Germline values: CDR1 MNHNS, CDR2 SASEGT. The CDR3 runs 15 residues. Trimming stripped 5 bases from V and 2 bases from J, with 13 bases between. As DNA, the CDR3 is TGTGCCAGCAGTCTTGGGCCAGGGGGCAATCAGCCCCAGCATTTT. This sequence encodes CASSLGPGGNQPQHF.

The chain is built from TRBV4-2 and TRBJ2-7, with TRBD1 matching 8 bases. This CDR3 has 15 residues. Trimming cost V 0 bases and J 6 bases; bases outside gene matches: 7. Looked up from germline, CDR1 is LGHNA and CDR2 is YNFKEQ. The CDR3: CASSQDKDRAREQYF. Here the CDR3 DNA reads TGTGCCAGCAGCCAAGATAAGGACAGGGCTCGCGAGCAGTACTTC.

The rearrangement links TRBV7-2 to TRBJ2-2; D remains unclear. Germline-derived CDR1 and CDR2 are SGHTA and FQGNSA. Trimming left V 1 base short and J 6 bases short, with 12 bases between. This CDR3 region has 15 residues. Here the CDR3 DNA reads TGTGCCAGCAGCTTAGTACCCAACGCTGCCGGGGAGCTGTTTTTT. Translating gives CASSLVPNAAGELFF.

This clone was recorded a few times. This chain joins TRBV11-2 and TRBJ2-2, with 9 bases lining up with TRBD2. Germline V gene sequence: CDR1 SGHAT, CDR2 FQNNGV. Trimming removed 5 bases from V and 6 bases from J; junction bases left unmatched: 13. This CDR3 is 17 amino acids long. CDR3 coding DNA: TGTGCCAGCAGCCTGGGAGATAGCGGGAGACGCCCCGGGGAGCTGTTTTTT. Translating gives CASSLGDSGRRPGELFF.

V is TRBV7-3 and J is TRBJ2-1, with TRBD2 matching 14 bases. The CDR3 is 16 amino acids. J lost 9 bases, V lost 4 bases, and 8 bases had no gene match. Germline V CDR1 and CDR2: SGHTA, FQGTGA. The CDR3 region has the DNA TGTGCCAGCAGCTCGGGACTAGCGGGAGCCGTTGGTGAGCAGTTCTTC. As protein: CASSSGLAGAVGEQFF.

The chain employs TRBV7-9 and TRBJ1-5; tentative D call: TRBD1 (5 bases). The V end lost 4 bases, the J end lost 6 bases, and 16 bases lay between the germline ends. The CDR3 has 15 amino acids. Germline V lookup: CDR1 SEHNR, CDR2 FQNEAQ (reference sequence). CDR3 in DNA: TGTGCCAGCAGCTCTACCAGGGAGGTGGCTCAGCCCCAGCATTTT. It codes for CASSSTREVAQPQHF.

V usage is TRBV12-5 and J usage is TRBJ2-2; the D gene could be TRBD1 or TRBD2 (5 bases each). Germline V gives CDR1 LGHNT, CDR2 FRNRAP. The CDR3 covers 15 residues. With 2 bases removed from V and 5 bases from J, the gap between germline ends came to 12 bases. CDR3 residues: CASGLWGTGTGELFF. CDR3 nucleotide sequence: TGTGCTAGTGGTTTGTGGGGGACGGGGACCGGGGAGCTGTTTTTT.

V is TRBV6-6 and J is TRBJ1-4; TRBD1 is a possible D gene (6 bases). CDR1 MNHNY and CDR2 SVGAGI come from the germline V gene (reference sequence). Trimming removed 4 bases at V and 5 bases at J, with 11 bases between. The CDR3 has 14 residues. The CDR3 bases are TGTGCCAGCAGTTTGACAGGAGAAAATGAAAAACTGTTTTTT. Its translation is CASSLTGENEKLFF.

The V gene is TRBV6-1, the J gene TRBJ2-3; D may be TRBD1 or TRBD2 (6 bases each). From germline, CDR1 is MNHNS and CDR2 SASEGT. This CDR3 has 15 residues. Between the trimmed V and J ends, which lost 2 bases and 2 bases, there was a span of 11 bases. The CDR3 bases are TGTGCCAGCAGTGAACAGGGGACTCTCACAGATACGCAGTATTTT. Residues: CASSEQGTLTDTQYF.

The J gene is TRBJ1-5, the V gene TRBV4-2, with TRBD1 identical over 11 bases. V was pared by 1 base and J by 4 bases, with 6 bases of the junction left unmatched. Germline assignment: CDR1 LGHNA and CDR2 YNFKEQ. CDR3 length: 17 residues. This chain's CDR3 is CASSQAGRDRGNQPQHF. Written as DNA, the CDR3 is TGTGCCAGCAGCCAAGCTGGACGGGACAGGGGGAATCAGCCCCAGCATTTT.

This clone was recorded only once. The chain's CDR3 is CASSYSGQGIDEQFF. Written as DNA, the CDR3 is TGTGCCAGCAGTTACTCCGGACAGGGTATAGATGAGCAGTTCTTC. The V gene is TRBV6-6, the J gene TRBJ2-1; TRBD1 agrees at 8 bases. The V gene end was trimmed by 0 bases and the J gene end by 8 bases; junction bases not matched to a gene: 6. This CDR3 has 15 residues. From germline, CDR1 is MNHNY and CDR2 SVGAGI (reference sequence).

The rearrangement links TRBV6-6 to TRBJ2-3; 9 bases align to TRBD2. Germline-derived CDR1 and CDR2 are MNHNY and SVGAGI (reference sequence). The CDR3 is 15 amino acids. V was pared by 5 bases and J by 2 bases, with 5 bases of the junction left unmatched. The CDR3 sequence is CASSPSGTATDTQYF. In DNA, the CDR3 is TGTGCCAGCAGTCCTAGCGGGACGGCCACAGATACGCAGTATTTT.

This sequence joins TRBV7-2 and TRBJ2-5, with D possibly matching TRBD2 (6 bases). The J call is doubtful: the DNA matches TRBJ2-7 better. The CDR3 loop spans 14 amino acids. In germline, CDR1 is SGHTA, CDR2 FQGNSA. The DNA of the CDR3 is TGTGCCAGCAGCTTAGCGGCGGGGAACTACGAGCAGTACTTC. As protein: CASSLAAGNYEQYF.

This chain uses TRBV5-1 with TRBJ2-7, with 9 bases identical to TRBD1. Germline CDR1 is SGHRS and CDR2 is YFSETQ. This CDR3 spans 15 amino acids. V lost 4 bases to trimming and J lost 2 bases; unmatched junction nucleotides: 7. CDR3 coding DNA: TGCGCCAGCAGCCCACGGACAGGGGCTGCCTACGAGCAGTACTTC. Protein sequence: CASSPRTGAAYEQYF.

The chain couples TRBV30 to TRBJ2-3; D gene uncertain. The CDR3 has 12 amino acids. V lost 1 base and J 1 base, leaving 3 bases between the germline ends. CDR1 is GTSNPN and CDR2 is SVGIG in the germline V gene (reference sequence). The CDR3 DNA reads TGTGCCTGGAGTGGAGGCACAGATACGCAGTATTTT. It is translated as CAWSGGTDTQYF.